This T cell receptor (beta chain) originates from a study of cytomegalovirus exposure and HLA in healthy donors. The sample holds a few counts of this clone. The study ran its PCR with 60 Vbeta and 13 Jbeta primers. The assay was immunoSEQ multiplex PCR, and TCRdb's table has in-frame clones only and misses some. The table includes just under 250,000 clones, 82% detected once. The germline V gene encodes CDR1 MNHNY and CDR2 SVGAGI (reference sequence). This CDR3 has 15 residues. V lost 2 bases, J lost 5 bases, and 15 bases lay in between. The chain is built from TRBV6-6 and TRBJ1-1, with D possibly being TRBD1 (6 bases). The sequence was obtained from a woman aged 40 to 50 in good health and CMV-seropositive. Sequences were obtained from PBMCs. Here the CDR3 DNA reads TGTGCCAGCAGTTACACCGGGGGGGCGAGGACTGAAGCTTTCTTT. Translated: CASSYTGGARTEAFF.